The rows below give T cell receptor beta chains drawn from one sample of a study of CD8+CD57+ T cells in acquired aplastic anemia. One entry per CDR3 protein results from TCRdb running MiXCR on the reads. The table has some 160,000 distinct CDR3 sequences, less than 60% seen once. Sequenced: sorted CD4+, CD8+, or CD8+CD57+ T cells (not recorded which) from PBMCs. All receptors derive from a human donor with aplastic anemia. Each CDR3 is given with its conserved first and last residue. Fields, in order: V gene, D gene, J gene, clone size, CDR3 DNA, CDR3 protein. The D gene is left open where the match is weak. Clone size is given for some rows only: seen once, a few or many times, or a class if the clone is expanded.

V gene: TRBV3-1; D gene: .; J gene: TRBJ2-1; clone size: many; CDR3 DNA: TGTGCCAGCAGCCAAGAAAGGCTAGCGATTGTCTTC; CDR3 protein: CASSQERLAIVF
V gene: TRBV4-1; D gene: .; J gene: TRBJ2-1; clone size: many; CDR3 DNA: TGCGCCAGCGGATCCTCTTCGGTAAATGAGCAGTTCTTC; CDR3 protein: CASGSSSVNEQFF
V gene: TRBV15; D gene: .; J gene: TRBJ2-7; clone size: .; CDR3 DNA: TGTGCCACCAGCAGGGGGATGGGGGCCTCCTACGAGCAGTACTTC; CDR3 protein: CATSRGMGASYEQYF
V gene: TRBV19; D gene: .; J gene: TRBJ1-3; clone size: .; CDR3 DNA: TGTGCCAGTAGTATGGGACCACCCGGAAACACCATATATTTT; CDR3 protein: CASSMGPPGNTIYF
V gene: TRBV24-1; D gene: .; J gene: TRBJ1-1; clone size: many; CDR3 DNA: TGTGCCGCCAGTGATCCCCAGGGGAGGGTGGACACTGAAGCTTTCTTT; CDR3 protein: CAASDPQGRVDTEAFF
V gene: TRBV11-3; D gene: .; J gene: TRBJ2-5; clone size: .; CDR3 DNA: TGTGCCAGCAGCTTAGCGACGGGAGAGACCCAGTACTTC; CDR3 protein: CASSLATGETQYF
V gene: TRBV29-1; D gene: .; J gene: TRBJ2-1; clone size: .; CDR3 DNA: TGCAGCGTTGATAGTGGGCAACCGAGCTCCTACAATGAGCAGTTCTTC; CDR3 protein: CSVDSGQPSSYNEQFF
V gene: TRBV20-1; D gene: .; J gene: TRBJ1-5; clone size: many; CDR3 DNA: TGCAGTGCTAGATTCGGAACTCCAGATCAGCCCCAGCATTTT; CDR3 protein: CSARFGTPDQPQHF
V gene: TRBV7-3; D gene: .; J gene: TRBJ2-5; clone size: .; CDR3 DNA: TGTACCAGCAGCTTAGTCCGGATGGAAGAGACCCAGTACTTC; CDR3 protein: CTSSLVRMEETQYF
V gene: TRBV24-1; D gene: .; J gene: TRBJ1-2; clone size: .; CDR3 DNA: TGTGCCACCAGTGGACAGGAGGGGGCTAACTATGGCTACACCTTC; CDR3 protein: CATSGQEGANYGYTF
V gene: TRBV7-2; D gene: .; J gene: TRBJ2-5; clone size: many; CDR3 DNA: TGTGCCAGCAGCCGGCGAGAGACCCAGTACTTC; CDR3 protein: CASSRRETQYF
V gene: TRBV10-3; D gene: .; J gene: TRBJ1-6; clone size: medium-sized; CDR3 DNA: TGTGCCCCCCAAGAGCGTAATTCACCCCTCCACTTT; CDR3 protein: CAPQERNSPLHF
V gene: TRBV24-1; D gene: TRBD2; J gene: TRBJ2-5; clone size: .; CDR3 DNA: TGTGCCACCAGTGCGGCTAGCGGCCGAGAGACCCAGTACTTC; CDR3 protein: CATSAASGRETQYF
V gene: TRBV24-1; D gene: .; J gene: TRBJ1-1; clone size: few; CDR3 DNA: TGTGCCACCAGTGATCCGACTAGCGGGAACACTGAAGCTTTCTTT; CDR3 protein: CATSDPTSGNTEAFF